These 12 T cell receptor beta chains were all obtained from the same sample, sequenced in a study of T-cell reconstitution after alpha-beta-depleted transplantation in children (TCRdb year 2016). Sample treatment or condition, as interpreted from the label and publication: allogeneic hematopoietic cell transplantation with graft depleted of TCRalphabeta T cells and CD19 B cells. The protocol used for the library was PCR. TCRdb names Illumina HiSeq 2500 as the instrument used. TCR library preparation used molecular barcoding, with unique molecular identifiers applied to normalize quantification of the TCRbeta repertoire. TCRdb ran its own pipeline on the public reads, namely fastp trimming at Q25 and MiXCR clone calling, and kept in-frame beta chains. Rows with a matching CDR3 protein are joined into one entry that keeps the most common DNA and genes. The sample profile shows hundreds of thousands of distinct CDR3 sequences; about an eighth of them were found once. Roughly 0.77% of the sample rests with the top ten.

The sequencing here drew on PBMCs, taken before TCRalphabeta/CD19-depleted stem cell transplant. All receptors derive from a girl aged 2 to 9 with congenital amegakaryocytic thrombocytopenia, due to receive a stem cell transplant.

This clonotype has ten or more counts. The V and J genes are TRBV6-5 and TRBJ2-2; 7 bases are a match to TRBD1. Germline trimming cut 0 bases from V and 2 bases from J; bases unmatched to any gene: 3. Per germline, CDR1 MNHEY and CDR2 SVGAGI. The CDR3 covers 16 residues. This chain's CDR3 is CASSYSNRGNTGELFF. The CDR3 region has the DNA TGTGCCAGCAGTTACTCCAACAGGGGAAACACCGGGGAGCTGTTTTTT.

J is TRBJ2-7 and V is TRBV5-1; 7 bases line up with TRBD2. This CDR3 spans 17 amino acids. The germline V gene encodes CDR1 SGHRS and CDR2 YFSETQ. Unmatched junction bases numbered 16, after V lost 4 bases and J lost 3 bases. The CDR3 sequence: CASSLGGGGSSVYEQYF. DNA of the CDR3: TGCGCCAGCAGCCTTGGGGGAGGCGGGAGTAGCGTCTACGAGCAGTACTTC.

This chain links TRBV7-9 with TRBJ2-3, with 9 bases lining up with TRBD2. CDR3 length: 17 residues. The trim removed 1 base at V and 1 base at J, leaving 6 bases unmatched. CDR1 SEHNR and CDR2 FQNEAQ come from the germline V gene (reference sequence). This CDR3 is CASSLVVRLAGTDTQYF. The CDR3 DNA sequence: TGTGCCAGCAGCTTAGTTGTTCGACTAGCGGGCACAGATACGCAGTATTTT.

This clonotype was seen ten or more times. The chain employs TRBV28 and TRBJ2-5; 9 nucleotides agree with TRBD2. V was clipped by 7 bases and J by 5 bases; unmatched bases: 5. The CDR3 runs to 13 residues. Germline V CDR1 and CDR2: MDHEN, SYDVKM. This CDR3 is CASTLAGVETQYF. CDR3 bases: TGTGCCAGCACCTTAGCGGGAGTGGAGACCCAGTACTTC.

Ten or more counts support this clonotype. The chain combines TRBV5-1 with TRBJ2-1, with 8 bases fitting TRBD2. Germline V gene sequence: CDR1 SGHRS, CDR2 YFSETQ. The CDR3 loop spans 15 amino acids. V gave up 3 bases and J gave up 6 bases; unmatched junction bases: 8. CDR3 residues: CASSSSGRGPNEQFF. The CDR3 nucleotides are TGCGCCAGCAGCTCAAGCGGGAGAGGCCCCAATGAGCAGTTCTTC.

This clonotype occurred many times. The CDR3 sequence is CSARETRSGRFYNEQFF. The DNA of the CDR3 is TGCAGTGCTAGAGAAACCCGGAGCGGGAGGTTCTACAATGAGCAGTTCTTC. The chain recombines TRBV20-1 with TRBJ2-1; 9 bases line up with TRBD2. The CDR3 length is 17 residues. The V and J ends lost 0 bases and 3 bases, in that order; junction bases with no gene match: 9. Germline V gives CDR1 DFQATT, CDR2 SNEGSKA (reference sequence).

Turning to this clonotype: A much larger clone sits a single nucleotide away, making a read error possible. The chain employs TRBV28 and TRBJ2-1; 7 bases agree with TRBD1. This CDR3 comprises 16 residues. Per germline, CDR1 MDHEN and CDR2 SYDVKM. The CDR3 DNA sequence: TGTGCCAGCAGTTCGAGCAGGGGGTTTTCCTACAAGGAGCAGTTCTTC. Encoded protein: CASSSSRGFSYKEQFF.

V gene TRBV7-9 combines with J gene TRBJ1-2, with D perhaps TRBD1 (5 bases). The CDR3 sequence is 14 residues long. Germline V gene lookup returns CDR1 SEHNR and CDR2 FQNEAQ (reference sequence). The germline V and J ends were trimmed by 5 bases and 7 bases, with 17 bases remaining between them. The CDR3 nucleotides read TGTGCCAGCAGCCCCACCCAGGGAATGTCTGGCTACACCTTC. This encodes CASSPTQGMSGYTF.

In this sample, this clonotype turned up many times. The chain uses TRBV15 and TRBJ1-1; the D is unclear. The CDR3 totals 13 residues. Germline V CDR1 and CDR2: LNHNV, YYDKDF (reference sequence). V lost 1 base and J lost 4, with 7 bases in between. This CDR3 reads CATSRVAGTEAFF. For the CDR3, the DNA is TGTGCCACCAGCAGAGTTGCTGGCACTGAAGCTTTCTTT.

Comments on this clonotype: The junction differs from germline at one of its ends, possibly a read error. The chain is built from TRBV12-3 or TRBV12-4 and TRBJ1-5; D possibly corresponds to TRBD1 (6 bases). This CDR3 spans 14 amino acids. The CDR3 protein is CTSSFQGLNQPQHF. The CDR3 nucleotides are TGTACCAGCAGTTTCCAGGGGCTCAATCAGCCCCAGCATTTT.

This clonotype has a handful of counts. This rearrangement joins TRBV7-9 to TRBJ2-7; D ambiguous. The CDR3 is 12 amino acids. V lost 1 base to trimming and J lost 5 bases, with 6 bases between them. Germline V gene lookup returns CDR1 SEHNR and CDR2 FQNEAQ (reference sequence). The CDR3 DNA is TGTGCCAGCAGCTTAGGCAATAACGAGCAGTACTTC. The encoded protein is CASSLGNNEQYF.

This clonotype was detected a few times. The chain couples TRBV28 to TRBJ1-1, with a possible D match to TRBD1 (5 bases). The CDR3 extends over 15 amino acids. Germline V gene data show CDR1 as MDHEN and CDR2 as SYDVKM. V dropped 5 bases and J dropped 3 bases, with 16 bases sitting between them. DNA of the CDR3: TGTGCCAGCAGTCACACAGACAGTCCTCACACTGAAGCTTTCTTT. Translated: CASSHTDSPHTEAFF.